This TCR beta chain was profiled in a study of blood T cell repertoires in COVID-19. On the study more broadly: Both acute and convalescent COVID-19 samples were obtained from the United States, Italy and Spain. Nucleic acid was either cDNA or gDNA, and it came from T cells, B-cell-depleted T cells, or PBMCs.

Study processing details: Estimates of nucleated cell counts were drawn from the amplification of reference gene primers. Generated by immunoSEQ multiplex PCR, the TCRdb table keeps only in-frame clones and is missing some. V and J calls and clone size are given by that table; D and trimming were obtained from the DNA. The data hold about 120,000 clones, with roughly 79% observed a single time. CDR3 length: 16 residues. CDR1 SSHAT and CDR2 FNYEAQ come from the germline V gene (reference sequence). Between the trimmed V and J ends, which lost 2 bases and 4 bases, there was a span of 18 bases. This receptor was taken from a man aged 70-80 years with acute or convalescent COVID-19. This chain connects TRBV7-7 to TRBJ2-7; D may be TRBD1 (5 bases). Sequencing was done on a sample of peripheral blood. The CDR3 coding sequence is TGTGCCAGCAGCTTAAGAACGAAATGGGGCCGGTACGAGCAGTACTTC. The encoded protein is CASSLRTKWGRYEQYF.